Here is one T cell receptor beta chain with its context. No antigen is known for it. TCRdb re-called the RACE reads with MiXCR, one entry per CDR3 protein. The sample carries under 100,000 distinct CDR3 sequences, about 9.4% recorded once. Trimming cost V 1 base and J 4 bases; bases outside gene matches: 4. Germline CDR1 is LGHDT and CDR2 is YNNKEL (reference sequence). CDR3 size: 15 residues. The data were taken from a study of human T cells and chemical hapten exposure. At the level of the study: Diphenylcyclopropenone doses were given weekly to the scalps of patients across the roughly 24-week study. The study, taken as a whole, reports: Alopecia in the donors means their immune response may deviate from healthy people's. High-frequency TCRs, those above 1 in 1000, stayed the same after DPC sensitization. Patch test scores rose with PT1 expanded TCR counts, a positive correlation.

Time point in this sample: patch test 2, 6 weeks after DPC sensitization. Specified treatment: therapeutic diphenylcyclopropenone sensitization with weekly scalp DPC. The sequence came from a woman in her twenties or thirties with alopecia areata. Some clones in this sample may be carry-over from other donors' samples. Sequenced here: whole blood, sampled in connection with sensitization to the hapten diphenylcyclopropenone (DPC). The V call is TRBV3-1, the J call TRBJ2-1; the match to TRBD2 covers 7 bases. The CDR3 DNA reads as TGTGCCAGCAGCCAAGCCGGGGGGAGTTACAATGAGCAGTTCTTC. It yields the protein CASSQAGGSYNEQFF.